This T cell receptor beta chain was observed in a study of tumor-infiltrating lymphocytes in localized non-small cell lung cancer. The CDR3 consists of 13 residues. Germline CDR1 is SGHNT and CDR2 is YENEEA. V lost 4 bases, J lost 7 bases, and 11 bases lay in between. TCRdb's table, derived via immunoSEQ multiplex PCR, lists solely in-frame clones and lacks some. The table has about 6,400 clones, roughly 74% seen once. The origin of this receptor is a human donor with non-small cell lung cancer. The chain employs TRBV11-3 and TRBJ2-1; D may be TRBD1 (5 bases). Sequencing used lung tumor tissue. CDR3 nucleotides: TGTGCCAGCAGCTACTCCCAGGGAAATGAGCAGTTCTTC. Amino acid sequence: CASSYSQGNEQFF.